This entry is about one T cell receptor (beta chain). CDR1 and CDR2 from the germline V gene are GTSNPN and SVGIG (reference sequence). Trimming stripped 3 bases from V and 6 bases from J, with 12 bases between. This CDR3 region has 12 residues. This sample is drawn from a study of blood T cell repertoires in COVID-19. Study overall: Sites in the United States, Italy and Spain provided acute and convalescent COVID-19 samples. PBMCs, B-cell-depleted T cells, or T cells provided the cDNA or gDNA that made up the material.

Study processing details: Amplification of reference gene primers provided the estimated nucleated cell counts. Measured with immunoSEQ multiplex PCR; TCRdb has only the in-frame clones, and not every one. V and J calls and clone size are given by that table; D and trimming were obtained from the DNA. The sample lists under 60,000 clones; nearly 80% were seen once. Sequenced material: peripheral blood. This TCR derives from a human donor in a cohort sampled during active COVID-19. V and J are TRBV30 and TRBJ2-7; D is undetermined. This chain's CDR3 is CAWSLEAFEQYF. The CDR3 DNA reads TGTGCCTGGAGCCTAGAGGCTTTCGAGCAGTACTTC.